What follows are 32 T cell receptor beta chains derived from one specimen sequenced in a study of cytomegalovirus exposure and HLA in healthy donors. Primers for the PCR totalled 60 Vbeta and 13 Jbeta. Clones were sequenced by immunoSEQ multiplex PCR, and TCRdb holds only the in-frame ones, with some missing. The data show approximately 77,000 clones, roughly two thirds seen once. The sequencing sample was made of PBMCs. These receptors were collected from a man in his fifties or sixties in good health and CMV-seropositive.

This clone was counted a few times. This sequence joins TRBV7-2 and TRBJ2-5; TRBD2 might be the D (5 bases). This CDR3 is 13 amino acids long. V was clipped by 5 bases and J by 4 bases, with 11 bases between them. CDR1 is SGHTA and CDR2 is FQGNSA in the germline V gene. The CDR3 sequence: CASSVDGGETQYF. CDR3 bases: TGTGCCAGCAGCGTCGACGGAGGAGAGACCCAGTACTTC.

J is TRBJ2-7 and V is TRBV19; 8 bases are shared with TRBD1. This CDR3 contains 17 residues. Per germline, CDR1 LNHDA and CDR2 SQIVND (reference sequence). The trim removed 0 bases at V and 4 bases at J, leaving 11 bases unmatched. This chain's CDR3 is CASSIDHMTGVAYEQYF. CDR3 nucleotide sequence: TGTGCCAGTAGTATAGACCATATGACAGGGGTGGCGTACGAGCAGTACTTC.

This chain uses TRBV7-2 with TRBJ1-5; D possibly corresponds to TRBD1 (6 bases). The CDR3 is made up of 13 amino acids. Germline-derived CDR1 and CDR2 are SGHTA and FQGNSA. V lost 4 bases, J lost 9 bases, and 13 bases lay in between. CDR3 sequence (DNA): TGTGCCAGCAGCTATTACAGGGATGGGCCCCAGCATTTT. This encodes CASSYYRDGPQHF.

The CDR3 reads CASSSLTSPHSRFF. The DNA of the CDR3 is TGTGCCAGCTCATCTTTGACTAGCCCGCATAGTCGGTTCTTC. The V gene is TRBV18, the J gene TRBJ2-1; 7 bases map to TRBD2. The CDR3 is 14 amino acids. The germline V gene encodes CDR1 KGHSH and CDR2 LQKENI. V lost 5 bases to trimming and J lost 15 bases; unmatched junction nucleotides: 16.

This chain links TRBV5-1 with TRBJ2-1; 11 nucleotides line up with TRBD1. From germline, CDR1 is SGHRS and CDR2 YFSETQ. The ends lost 3 bases at V and 9 bases at J; junction bases unmatched: 5. The CDR3 runs 14 residues. CDR3 in DNA: TGCGCCAGCAGCTCGGGACAGGGGGTGAGTGAGCAGTTCTTC. As protein: CASSSGQGVSEQFF.

This chain uses TRBV28 with TRBJ1-1, with D uncertain. The CDR3 has 11 residues. V was shortened by 9 bases and J by 7 bases, with 12 bases between the two germline ends. Looked up from germline, CDR1 is MDHEN and CDR2 is SYDVKM. The CDR3 nucleotides read TGTGCCAGTCGAACAGTCGTTGAAGCTTTCTTT. This translates into CASRTVVEAFF.

The chain carries TRBV19 and TRBJ2-5; D not certain. The CDR3 has 13 residues. Germline values: CDR1 LNHDA, CDR2 SQIVND (reference sequence). Trimming cost V 6 bases and J 1 base, with 9 bases left between them. The CDR3 DNA follows: TGTGCCAGTAGAACGAGTGGCCAAGAGACCCAGTACTTC. Its protein is CASRTSGQETQYF.

CDR3 amino acids: CASSLNRMETQYF. In DNA, the CDR3 is TGTGCCAGCAGTTTAAACAGGATGGAGACCCAGTACTTC. The V gene is TRBV27, the J gene TRBJ2-5; tentative D call: TRBD1 (5 bases). Trimming pared 2 bases from V and 5 bases from J, leaving 9 bases between. The CDR3 is 13 amino acids. Germline CDR1 and CDR2: MNHEY and SMNVEV (reference sequence).

The CDR3 reads CAISEWTGTFEQYF. The CDR3, as DNA: TGTGCCATCAGTGAGTGGACAGGGACTTTCGAGCAGTACTTC. This rearrangement joins TRBV10-3 to TRBJ2-7, with TRBD1 matching 8 bases. V was clipped by 1 base and J by 6 bases; unmatched bases: 5. The CDR3 contains 14 residues. The germline CDR1 and CDR2 sequences are ENHRY and SYGVKD.

This chain joins TRBV27 and TRBJ2-3; TRBD1 aligns across 9 bases. Germline V gene sequence: CDR1 MNHEY, CDR2 SMNVEV (reference sequence). V lost 8 bases, J lost 5 bases, and 11 bases stayed unmatched. The CDR3 totals 15 residues. CDR3 nucleotide sequence: TGTGCCAGCTCCCGGAGGGGACAGGGAAGAGATACGCAGTATTTT. Translating gives CASSRRGQGRDTQYF.

The rearrangement uses TRBV10-1 and TRBJ2-1, with 8 nucleotides matching TRBD1. Trimming took 3 bases from V and 3 from J; bases not matched to a gene: 13. This CDR3 has 18 residues. Germline V gene data show CDR1 as WNHNN and CDR2 as SYGVQD (reference sequence). In DNA, the CDR3 is TGCGCCAGCAGTGATAGGACAGGGTCCCTGGGGCTCTACAATGAGCAGTTCTTC. It yields the protein CASSDRTGSLGLYNEQFF.

V and J are TRBV19 and TRBJ2-5, with D possibly TRBD2 on 5 matching bases. Germline V gene lookup returns CDR1 LNHDA and CDR2 SQIVND (reference sequence). The CDR3 sequence is 13 residues long. The V and J ends lost 7 bases and 5 bases respectively, with 14 bases between them. The CDR3 region is CASTAGRGETQYF. The DNA of the CDR3 is TGTGCCAGTACCGCTGGGAGAGGGGAGACCCAGTACTTC. Using reference TRBV19 and TRBJ2-5 for the parts outside the CDR3, the full variable domain is DGGITQSPKYLFRKEGQNVTLSCEQNLNHDAMYWYRQDPGQGLRLIYYSQIVNDFQKGDIAEGYSVSREKKESFPLTVTSAQKNPTAFYLCASTAGRGETQYFGPGTRLLVL.

In this sample, this clone turned up a few times. V is TRBV6-6 and J is TRBJ2-1; no firm D call. The germline V gene has CDR1 MNHNY and CDR2 SVGAGI (reference sequence). The CDR3 contains 16 residues. Between the trimmed V and J ends, which lost 6 bases and 3 bases, there was a span of 18 bases. For the CDR3, the DNA is TGTGCCAGCAGCTCCTCCCCGAGTTACTTCTACAATGAGCAGTTCTTC. Translated, it gives CASSSSPSYFYNEQFF.

On this clone: Relative to the germline gene, one junction end is altered; a read error may explain this. The chain combines TRBV7-9 with TRBJ2-1; maybe TRBD1 (6 bases). The CDR3 extends over 15 amino acids. CDR1 is SEHNR, CDR2 FQNEAQ, per germline (reference sequence). Written as DNA, the CDR3 is TGTTCCAGCAGCTTAGTGGGGGCATCGAGGAATGAGCAGTTCTTC. Protein sequence: CSSSLVGASRNEQFF.

A few counts support this clone. The rearrangement uses TRBV7-9 and TRBJ2-7; 9 bases are shared with TRBD1. The J segment lost 5 bases and the V segment lost 3 bases, leaving 5 bases of the junction unmatched. The CDR3 contains 14 residues. CDR1 is SEHNR, CDR2 FQNEAQ, per germline (reference sequence). The CDR3 DNA is TGTGCCAGCAGCTTGGGACAGGGATTCCACGAGCAGTACTTC. Translating it yields CASSLGQGFHEQYF.

V and J are TRBV11-2 and TRBJ2-7; 7 nucleotides agree with TRBD1. This CDR3 contains 16 residues. V lost 0 bases to trimming and J lost 4 bases; unmatched junction nucleotides: 9. The germline V gene has CDR1 SGHAT and CDR2 FQNNGV. As DNA, the CDR3 is TGTGCCAGCAGCTTAGATCCGACAGGGATCGGATACGAGCAGTACTTC. As protein: CASSLDPTGIGYEQYF.

The sample holds a few counts of this clone. V is TRBV5-1 and J is TRBJ2-2; D may be TRBD2 (5 bases). Deletions cut 0 bases from V and 4 bases from J, with 10 bases between. CDR3 length equals 15 residues. Germline CDR1 reads SGHRS; CDR2 reads YFSETQ. As DNA, the CDR3 is TGCGCCAGCAGCTTGGACGGGGTGGGCACCGGGGAGCTGTTTTTT. Protein sequence: CASSLDGVGTGELFF.

CDR3 region: CASSLTTSFVEQFF. Written as DNA, the CDR3 is TGTGCCAGCAGTTTAACGACTTCATTCGTTGAGCAGTTCTTC. This chain joins TRBV6-5 and TRBJ2-1; no clear D gene. V was clipped by 4 bases and J by 9 bases, with 16 bases between them. The germline V gene encodes CDR1 MNHEY and CDR2 SVGAGI. The CDR3 length is 14 residues.

The chain has TRBV6-1 and TRBJ1-2; D is unclear. V lost 3 bases, J lost 0 bases, and 11 bases lay in between. This CDR3 is built from 15 residues. Germline values: CDR1 MNHNS, CDR2 SASEGT. The CDR3 DNA is TGTGCCAGCAGTGAGCTTACGGGATCTAACTATGGCTACACCTTC. Translated, it gives CASSELTGSNYGYTF.

The chain is built from TRBV10-1 and TRBJ1-1; D is unresolved. CDR3 length: 13 amino acids. Trimming removed 6 bases at V and 1 base at J, with 9 bases between. In germline, CDR1 is WNHNN, CDR2 SYGVQD (reference sequence). CDR3: CASRRSENTEAFF. The CDR3 DNA reads as TGCGCCAGCAGGAGGTCTGAGAACACTGAAGCTTTCTTT.

This clone came up a few times. The rearrangement links TRBV14 to TRBJ2-7; TRBD2 is a possible D gene (5 bases). Germline V gene sequence: CDR1 SGHDN, CDR2 FVKESK. The CDR3 extends over 13 amino acids. V lost 3 bases to trimming and J lost 5 bases, with 11 bases between them. CDR3 amino acids: CASSQAGVHEQYF. The CDR3 DNA follows: TGTGCCAGCAGCCAGGCCGGGGTCCACGAGCAGTACTTC.

The chain is built from TRBV5-1 and TRBJ2-7; D is perhaps TRBD2 (6 bases). Germline V CDR1 and CDR2: SGHRS, YFSETQ. V lost 5 bases, J lost 7 bases, and 13 bases lay in between. The CDR3 is made up of 12 amino acids. The CDR3 nucleotides read TGCGCCAGCAGGGGGGGATCTGGTGAGCAGTACTTC. Its protein is CASRGGSGEQYF.

The V gene is TRBV5-6, the J gene TRBJ1-2, with D unclear. V lost 5 bases and J 5 bases, leaving 10 bases between the germline ends. The V gene's germline CDR1 is SGHDT and CDR2 YYEEEE. The CDR3 totals 12 residues. As DNA, the CDR3 is TGTGCCAGCAGTAGTGGGGAGTATGGCTACACCTTC. Its translation: CASSSGEYGYTF.

This chain uses TRBV19 with TRBJ1-4; 8 bases are a match to TRBD1. CDR1 and CDR2 (germline): LNHDA, SQIVND (reference sequence). Losses at the gene ends were 8 bases for V and 9 bases for J; bases not matched to a gene: 8. This CDR3 is 13 amino acids long. The CDR3 bases are TGTGCCAGTTCGGACAGGGAGGGCCAAAAACTGTTTTTT. Translation gives CASSDREGQKLFF.

This clone showed up just once. This rearrangement joins TRBV9 to TRBJ2-1, with 13 bases that match TRBD2. CDR3 size: 15 residues. Germline V CDR1 and CDR2: SGDLS, YYNGEE. Losses at the gene ends were 2 bases for V and 7 bases for J; bases not matched to a gene: 3. CDR3 region: CASSVGTSGANEQFF. For the CDR3, the DNA is TGTGCCAGCAGCGTCGGGACTAGCGGGGCAAATGAGCAGTTCTTC.

V and J are TRBV28 and TRBJ2-2; 10 bases match TRBD2. Germline V gives CDR1 MDHEN, CDR2 SYDVKM. This CDR3 spans 14 amino acids. The V gene end was trimmed by 8 bases and the J gene end by 5 bases; junction bases not matched to a gene: 5. The CDR3 coding sequence is TGTGCCAGCTTAGCGGGGGGCCAAACCGGGGAGCTGTTTTTT. It encodes CASLAGGQTGELFF.

Notes on this clone: The junction departs from germline at one end; a sequencing error may be responsible. The J gene is TRBJ2-2, the V gene TRBV19, with 8 nucleotides matching TRBD1. The germline CDR1 and CDR2 sequences are LNHDA and SQIVND (reference sequence). The CDR3 is 14 residues long. The CDR3 nucleotides read TGTGCCAGTAGTATTGGGACAGGAACCGGGGGGCTGTTTTTT. This encodes CASSIGTGTGGLFF.

This clone was picked up one time. CDR3 DNA sequence: TGTGCCAGCAGTGAATCGGGGGGCAGGGGCACAGATACGCAGTATTTT. It encodes CASSESGGRGTDTQYF. The gene calls are TRBV25-1 and TRBJ2-3; D possibly corresponds to TRBD2 (7 bases). V lost 1 base and J lost 1, with 12 bases in between. Germline CDR1 reads MGHDK; CDR2 reads SYGVNS. The CDR3 totals 16 residues.

The V gene is TRBV27, the J gene TRBJ1-5; D not certain. Trimming stripped 5 bases from V and 0 bases from J, with 8 bases between. This CDR3 comprises 14 residues. CDR1 and CDR2 (germline): MNHEY, SMNVEV (reference sequence). The CDR3 is CASSLGGSNQPQHF. The CDR3 DNA reads TGTGCCAGCAGTCTCGGAGGTAGCAATCAGCCCCAGCATTTT.

This chain links TRBV7-9 with TRBJ2-1, with 11 bases matching TRBD2. V lost 5 bases, J lost 2 bases, and 5 bases stayed unmatched. Germline assignment: CDR1 SEHNR and CDR2 FQNEAQ (reference sequence). The CDR3 spans 16 residues. CDR3 in amino acids: CASSPPSGGTYNEQFF. In nucleotides, the CDR3 is TGTGCCAGCAGCCCTCCTAGCGGGGGGACCTACAATGAGCAGTTCTTC.

In regard to this clone: Mismatch with germline at one junction end may stem from a read error. The rearrangement links TRBV6-5 to TRBJ2-7, with 7 nucleotides matching TRBD1. In germline, CDR1 is MNHEY, CDR2 SVGAGI. The CDR3 loop spans 13 amino acids. For the CDR3, the DNA is TGTGCCACCTCTGTGACAGGGCTCTACGAGCGGTACTTC. Amino acids: CATSVTGLYERYF.

V is TRBV15 and J is TRBJ2-5; 8 bases line up with TRBD2. After removal of 0 bases from V and 2 bases from J, the junction contained 8 bases not matched to a gene. Germline values: CDR1 LNHNV, CDR2 YYDKDF (reference sequence). The CDR3 extends over 17 amino acids. CDR3 DNA: TGTGCCACCAGCAGAGATCGGGGGGGCATCGCTCAAGAGACCCAGTACTTC. Translated: CATSRDRGGIAQETQYF.